This TCR beta chain was sequenced during a study of molecular identifiers for immune sequencing clone quantification. To note about this clonotype: The junction shows a germline mismatch at one end, possibly a read error.

Researchers sorted naive CD8 T cells as cells that were CD8+CD4-CCR7+CD45RA+. Preparation of the bulk TCR libraries relied on previously described methods and listed TCR primers. TCRdb analysed the PCR reads with MiXCR anew, one entry per CDR3 protein. The sample contains approximately 97,000 distinct CDR3 sequences, approximately 24% of which appear only once. The CDR3 is made up of 16 amino acids. Germline-derived CDR1 and CDR2 are SGHDT and YYEEEE. What was sequenced was naive CD8+ T cells from blood, with Jurkat cell RNA spiked in. Subset denoted: FACS-sorted CD8+CD4-CCR7+CD45RA+ naive T cells. The chain has TRBV5-6 and TRBJ2-7; the D gene is possibly TRBD1 (7 bases). This receptor was identified in a human donor in good health. Some libraries in this study had Jurkat cell RNA spiked in. The CDR3 loop reads CASSLGGTATSYERYF. CDR3 sequence (DNA): TGTGCCAGCAGCTTGGGCGGGACAGCTACTTCCTACGAGCGGTACTTC.